A single sample is the source of the 24 T cell receptor beta chains below, sequenced in a study of T cell responses to AZD1222 COVID-19 vaccine. Some clones are missing from TCRdb's copy, which holds only in-frame ones; the method was immunoSEQ multiplex PCR. The sample lists roughly 100,000 clones, more than 75% occurring once. Specimen: peripheral blood, collected on day 0 of AZD1222 vaccination. These receptor sequences come from an adult in good health.

The genes are TRBV9 and TRBJ2-5; TRBD1 is a possible D gene (5 bases). The CDR3 sequence is 15 residues long. From germline, CDR1 is SGDLS and CDR2 YYNGEE. V was shortened by 0 bases and J by 5 bases, with 14 bases between the two germline ends. The CDR3 loop reads CASSVEDSPAETQYF. DNA of the CDR3: TGTGCCAGCAGCGTAGAAGACAGTCCGGCCGAGACCCAGTACTTC.

The gene calls are TRBV7-2 and TRBJ2-7; 9 bases are a match to TRBD2. The CDR3 runs to 15 residues. Germline V lookup: CDR1 SGHTA, CDR2 FQGNSA. After removal of 2 bases from V and 1 base from J, the junction contained 3 bases not matched to a gene. The CDR3 loop is CASSLFLAGSYEQYF. The CDR3 DNA reads as TGTGCCAGCAGCTTATTTCTAGCGGGATCCTACGAGCAGTACTTC.

This clone was seen a few times. The chain carries TRBV7-8 and TRBJ2-2; unclear D gene. With 2 bases removed from V and 3 bases from J, the gap between germline ends came to 7 bases. The CDR3 length is 14 residues. Germline CDR1 and CDR2: SGHVS and FQNEAQ. In DNA form, the CDR3 reads TGTGCCAGCAGCTTATACCCCTACACCGGGGAGCTGTTTTTT. This sequence encodes CASSLYPYTGELFF. The full variable domain, rest sourced from reference TRBV7-8 and TRBJ2-2, is GAGVSQSPRYKVAKRGQDVALRCDPISGHVSLFWYQQALGQGPEFLTYFQNEAQLDKSGLPSDRFFAERPEGSVSTLKIQRTQQEDSAVYLCASSLYPYTGELFFGEGSRLTVL.

The V gene is TRBV7-2, the J gene TRBJ1-4, with 8 bases fitting TRBD1. The CDR3 covers 14 residues. V trimming: 4 bases; J trimming: 13 bases; junction bases outside the gene matches: 11. Per germline, CDR1 SGHTA and CDR2 FQGNSA. The CDR3 region has the DNA TGTGCCAGCAGCTCTCGCAGGGGGCACCCGGGACTGTTTTTT. Protein sequence: CASSSRRGHPGLFF.

CDR3 nucleotide sequence: TGTGCCAGCAGCGCACAGGGGGGCGTGACAGGGGTCGAGCAGTACTTC. Its translation is CASSAQGGVTGVEQYF. The chain is built from TRBV14 and TRBJ2-7; 8 nucleotides align to TRBD1. The V and J ends lost 5 bases and 6 bases, in that order; junction bases with no gene match: 15. This CDR3 spans 16 amino acids. Per germline, CDR1 SGHDN and CDR2 FVKESK.

The chain uses TRBV15 and TRBJ1-1, with 7 bases lining up with TRBD1. Germline V gene data show CDR1 as LNHNV and CDR2 as YYDKDF (reference sequence). There are 14 residues in the CDR3. Germline trimming cut 3 bases from V and 8 bases from J; bases unmatched to any gene: 9. CDR3 loop: CATSSPDRPGEAFF. CDR3 in DNA: TGTGCCACCAGCAGCCCGGACAGGCCTGGGGAAGCTTTCTTT.

The chain is built from TRBV7-2 and TRBJ1-2; D may be TRBD1 (6 bases). There are 13 residues in the CDR3. Germline CDR1 and CDR2: SGHTA and FQGNSA. V gave up 6 bases and J gave up 3 bases, with 11 bases separating them. The CDR3: CASSPQGDYGYTF. CDR3 nucleotide sequence: TGTGCCAGCAGTCCACAGGGTGACTATGGCTACACCTTC.

The chain combines TRBV18 with TRBJ2-5, with TRBD1 matching over 7 bases. Trimming removed 0 bases from V and 7 bases from J; junction bases left unmatched: 11. This CDR3 region has 16 residues. Germline V gene data show CDR1 as KGHSH and CDR2 as LQKENI. In nucleotides, the CDR3 is TGTGCCAGCTCACCACCGGGACAGTTTTTTGAGGGGACCCAGTACTTC. Amino acid sequence: CASSPPGQFFEGTQYF.

The chain is built from TRBV19 and TRBJ2-3, with 11 bases fitting TRBD2. The CDR3 loop spans 18 amino acids. Trimming removed 4 bases from V and 2 bases from J; junction bases left unmatched: 11. Germline V gene sequence: CDR1 LNHDA, CDR2 SQIVND (reference sequence). The CDR3 sequence is CASSTETRTSGYTDTQYF. The CDR3 DNA reads as TGTGCCAGTAGTACCGAAACCCGGACTAGCGGGTACACAGATACGCAGTATTTT.

The chain is built from TRBV19 and TRBJ1-5; D ambiguous. Germline lookup yields CDR1 LNHDA and CDR2 SQIVND (reference sequence). V was cut by 6 bases and J by 11 bases, with 14 bases left in between. The CDR3 length is 12 residues. CDR3 nucleotide sequence: TGTGCCAGTAGCCGAACCGGCGAGGCCCAGCATTTT. Its protein product is CASSRTGEAQHF. Supplemented by reference TRBV19 and TRBJ1-5, the full variable domain reads DGGITQSPKYLFRKEGQNVTLSCEQNLNHDAMYWYRQDPGQGLRLIYYSQIVNDFQKGDIAEGYSVSREKKESFPLTVTSAQKNPTAFYLCASSRTGEAQHFGDGTRLSIL.

The rearrangement uses TRBV5-5 and TRBJ2-5; 15 nucleotides line up with TRBD2. The CDR3 loop spans 16 amino acids. Trimming removed 4 bases from V and 2 bases from J; junction bases left unmatched: 3. In germline, CDR1 is SGHKS, CDR2 YYEKEE (reference sequence). The CDR3 spells CASSEGLAGGQETQYF. For the CDR3, the DNA is TGTGCCAGCAGCGAAGGACTAGCGGGAGGGCAAGAGACCCAGTACTTC.

The V gene is TRBV5-1, the J gene TRBJ1-3, with D perhaps TRBD1 (5 bases). This CDR3 spans 15 amino acids. V was clipped by 4 bases and J by 0 bases, with 11 bases between them. The germline gives CDR1 SGHRS, CDR2 YFSETQ. In DNA form, the CDR3 reads TGCGCCAGCAGCGGGGGACCGATCTCTGGAAACACCATATATTTT. This codes for CASSGGPISGNTIYF.

This sequence joins TRBV10-3 and TRBJ1-1; TRBD1 agrees at 9 bases. Germline V gives CDR1 ENHRY, CDR2 SYGVKD. The CDR3 sequence is 15 residues long. The V and J ends lost 5 bases and 1 base, in that order; junction bases with no gene match: 5. For the CDR3, the DNA is TGTGCCATCAGTTCACAGGGGGCAGCGAACACTGAAGCTTTCTTT. It yields the protein CAISSQGAANTEAFF.

This rearrangement joins TRBV2 to TRBJ2-7; 7 bases are a match to TRBD2. This CDR3 spans 15 amino acids. The J segment lost 4 bases and the V segment lost 0 bases, leaving 6 bases of the junction unmatched. Looked up from germline, CDR1 is SNHLY and CDR2 is FYNNEI. For the CDR3, the DNA is TGTGCCAGCAGTGAAGCGCGAGGACTAGTTTACGAGCAGTACTTC. Protein: CASSEARGLVYEQYF.

The chain has TRBV28 and TRBJ1-4; D gene ambiguous. Germline CDR1 MDHEN, CDR2 SYDVKM. Trimming shortened V by 2 bases and J by 8 bases, and 12 bases separated the two germline ends. The CDR3 is made up of 14 amino acids. The CDR3 bases are TGTGCCAGCAGTTTACAACCAACGGAGGAAAAACTGTTTTTT. This translates into CASSLQPTEEKLFF.

The gene calls are TRBV6-5 and TRBJ2-7, with TRBD1 matching over 11 bases. J gave up 5 bases and V 10 bases, and 7 bases lay outside the gene matches. Germline V CDR1 and CDR2: MNHEY, SVGAGI. The CDR3 spans 13 residues. CDR3 protein: CAITGTGGNEQYF. The CDR3, as DNA: TGTGCCATCACCGGGACAGGGGGTAACGAGCAGTACTTC.

The V and J genes are TRBV3-1 (or the pseudogene TRBV3-2) and TRBJ2-7; 10 bases align to TRBD2. V shed 5 bases, J shed 3 bases, and the junction held 1 base outside the gene matches. Germline assignment: CDR1 LGHDT and CDR2 YNNKEL (reference sequence). The CDR3 runs to 13 residues. CDR3 bases: TGTGCCAGCAGCGCTAGCGGGAGCTACGAGCAGTACTTC. It codes for CASSASGSYEQYF.

The rearrangement uses TRBV4-2 and TRBJ1-1; D may be TRBD1 (5 bases). The V end lost 3 bases, the J end lost 0 bases, and 8 bases lay between the germline ends. Germline assignment: CDR1 LGHNA and CDR2 YNFKEQ. CDR3 length: 14 residues. CDR3 residues: CASSHSGVNTEAFF. The CDR3 region has the DNA TGTGCCAGCAGCCACTCGGGGGTGAACACTGAAGCTTTCTTT.

The V call is TRBV30, the J call TRBJ1-2; the match to TRBD1 covers 7 bases. Losses at the gene ends were 1 base for V and 6 bases for J; bases not matched to a gene: 5. The CDR3 totals 13 residues. Germline V gene lookup returns CDR1 GTSNPN and CDR2 SVGIG (reference sequence). CDR3 residues: CAWSADREDGYTF. The CDR3 coding sequence is TGTGCCTGGAGTGCCGACAGGGAAGATGGCTACACCTTC. Complete variable domain (other parts from reference TRBV30 and TRBJ1-2): SQTIHQWPATLVQPVGSPLSLECTVEGTSNPNLYWYRQAAGRGLQLLFYSVGIGQISSEVPQNLSASRPQDRQFILSSKKLLLSDSGFYLCAWSADREDGYTFGSGTRLTVV.

The gene calls are TRBV11-2 and TRBJ2-7; D gene ambiguous. V lost 7 bases, J lost 4 bases, and 11 bases lay in between. Germline V gene lookup returns CDR1 SGHAT and CDR2 FQNNGV. The CDR3 is made up of 12 amino acids. CDR3 region: CASTRDTYEQYF. In DNA form, the CDR3 reads TGTGCCAGCACCCGAGACACGTACGAGCAGTACTTC.

This rearrangement joins TRBV28 to TRBJ1-2; weak D call: TRBD1 (5 bases). Germline values: CDR1 MDHEN, CDR2 SYDVKM. The CDR3 covers 11 residues. V lost 8 bases, J lost 8 bases, and 12 bases lay in between. The CDR3: CASDSRVGYTF. Here the CDR3 DNA reads TGTGCCAGCGACTCCAGGGTCGGCTACACCTTC.

This chain links TRBV9 with TRBJ2-1, with 11 nucleotides matching TRBD2. The CDR3 spans 16 residues. J was trimmed by 7 bases and V by 0 bases; bases with no gene match: 6. Germline V lookup: CDR1 SGDLS, CDR2 YYNGEE. This CDR3 is CASSVGLAGGWNEQFF. In DNA form, the CDR3 reads TGTGCCAGCAGCGTAGGGTTAGCGGGAGGGTGGAATGAGCAGTTCTTC.

The V and J genes are TRBV6-1 and TRBJ2-7, with TRBD2 matching 7 bases. The junction had 6 bases not matched to a gene; V was cut back by 2 bases and J by 2 bases. Looked up from germline, CDR1 is MNHNS and CDR2 is SASEGT. The CDR3 length is 15 residues. CDR3 sequence reads: CASSELGGSTYEQYF. The CDR3 DNA sequence: TGTGCCAGCAGTGAACTTGGCGGGAGTACCTACGAGCAGTACTTC.

V gene TRBV9 combines with J gene TRBJ2-7; TRBD1 is a possible D gene (6 bases). There are 16 residues in the CDR3. In germline, CDR1 is SGDLS, CDR2 YYNGEE. V lost 4 bases and J lost 3, with 20 bases in between. Written as DNA, the CDR3 is TGTGCCAGCAGCTCCCGGCCCCGGGACAACAACTACGAGCAGTACTTC. The encoded protein is CASSSRPRDNNYEQYF.